This passage covers 30 T cell receptor beta chains from one sample sequenced in a study of blood T cells in healthy people across ages. PCR was performed a second time for roughly 7 to 12 cycles using a sample-barcoded 5' primer and a J-beta primer mix. TCRdb reprocessed the 5' RACE reads with MiXCR, giving one entry per CDR3 protein. The table includes some 1.7 million distinct CDR3 sequences, 28% detected once. The source material was blood. These receptor sequences come from a woman aged 25 to 39 in good health.

This clonotype showed up many times. At one end the junction does not follow the germline gene, possibly because of a read error. This rearrangement joins TRBV7-9 to TRBJ2-5; D possibly corresponds to TRBD1 (5 bases). Germline CDR1 is SEHNR and CDR2 is FQNEAQ (reference sequence). This CDR3 is 13 amino acids long. CDR3 nucleotide sequence: TGTGCCAGCAGTTTAGCAGGGTCTGAGACCCAGTACTTC. Amino acid sequence: CASSLAGSETQYF.

This clonotype was observed a few times. The V gene is TRBV20-1, the J gene TRBJ1-6; the D is unclear. V lost 6 bases and J lost 8, with 17 bases in between. The germline V gene encodes CDR1 DFQATT and CDR2 SNEGSKA (reference sequence). CDR3 size: 14 residues. In DNA form, the CDR3 reads TGCAGTGCCGCCTCAGTTAGTCGCGATTCACCCCTCCACTTT. Residues: CSAASVSRDSPLHF.

This clonotype was recorded many times. The chain is built from TRBV5-1 and TRBJ1-2, with D perhaps matching TRBD1 (6 bases). V dropped 4 bases and J dropped 6 bases, with 16 bases sitting between them. The CDR3 runs 14 residues. The germline CDR1 and CDR2 sequences are SGHRS and YFSETQ. The chain's CDR3 is CASSRQAGDDGYTF. For the CDR3, the DNA is TGCGCCAGCAGCCGCCAGGCAGGGGATGATGGCTACACCTTC.

This clonotype was recorded a few times. V usage is TRBV7-9 and J usage is TRBJ1-3; no clear D. CDR1 is SEHNR and CDR2 is FQNEAQ in the germline V gene (reference sequence). V was clipped by 8 bases and J by 0 bases, with 11 bases between them. The CDR3 consists of 14 residues. CDR3 residues: CASGSALSGNTIYF. The CDR3 region has the DNA TGTGCCAGCGGCTCGGCTCTCTCTGGAAACACCATATATTTT.

This clonotype was detected many times. The CDR3 DNA follows: TGTGCCAGCAGCTCATTTTCCAGGGGAAGCGAGCAGTACTTC. Encoded protein: CASSSFSRGSEQYF. This sequence joins TRBV7-6 and TRBJ2-7; TRBD1 might be the D (6 bases). V dropped 4 bases and J dropped 6 bases, with 16 bases sitting between them. The CDR3 covers 14 residues. CDR1 is SGHVS, CDR2 FNYEAQ, per germline.

This clonotype came up many times. This sequence joins TRBV27 and TRBJ2-7, with 9 positions matching TRBD1. The trim removed 5 bases at V and 3 bases at J, leaving 8 bases unmatched. The CDR3 has 15 residues. Germline V gene sequence: CDR1 MNHEY, CDR2 SMNVEV (reference sequence). For the CDR3, the DNA is TGTGCCAGCAGTCCCCGCGGGACAGGGCACTACGAGCAGTACTTC. The encoded protein is CASSPRGTGHYEQYF.

This clonotype occurred many times. The rearrangement joins TRBV5-6 to TRBJ2-1; 7 positions agree with TRBD2. V shed 1 base, J shed 2 bases, and the junction held 3 bases outside the gene matches. Germline CDR1 is SGHDT and CDR2 is YYEEEE. The CDR3 consists of 15 residues. CDR3 nucleotide sequence: TGTGCCAGCAGCTTGCCTAGCGGAACCTACAATGAGCAGTTCTTC. Translated: CASSLPSGTYNEQFF.

This chain joins TRBV11-1 and TRBJ2-1; 10 bases are a match to TRBD2. This CDR3 spans 15 amino acids. Germline CDR1 is SGHAT and CDR2 is FQDESV (reference sequence). The ends lost 5 bases at V and 12 bases at J; junction bases unmatched: 13. The CDR3 region is CASSRAGGPADGQFF. DNA for the CDR3: TGTGCCAGCAGCCGAGCGGGGGGGCCGGCCGATGGGCAGTTCTTC. The complete variable domain, with remaining parts taken from reference TRBV11-1 and TRBJ2-1, reads EAEVAQSPRYKITEKSQAVAFWCDPISGHATLYWYRQILGQGPELLVQFQDESVVDDSQLPKDRFSAERLKGVDSTLKIQPAELGDSAMYLCASSRAGGPADGQFFGPGTRLTVL.

The genes are TRBV3-1 and TRBJ2-7; D not certain. V was clipped by 2 bases and J by 4 bases, with 18 bases between them. This CDR3 has 16 amino acids. Germline CDR1 reads LGHDT; CDR2 reads YNNKEL (reference sequence). This chain's CDR3 is CASSQFLRPNPYEQYF. Written as DNA, the CDR3 is TGTGCCAGCAGCCAATTTCTGCGGCCAAACCCTTACGAGCAGTACTTC.

V gene TRBV15 combines with J gene TRBJ1-2, with a weak D call TRBD1 (6 bases). This CDR3 spans 16 amino acids. CDR1 LNHNV and CDR2 YYDKDF come from the germline V gene (reference sequence). The ends were cut back, 1 base at V and 4 bases at J, with 16 bases in the middle. CDR3 bases: TGTGCCACCAGCAGAGCGAGGGCAGGGGCCCCCTATGGCTACACCTTC. Its protein product is CATSRARAGAPYGYTF.

The rearrangement links TRBV2 to TRBJ2-5; the D gene is possibly TRBD1 (6 bases). The J call is uncertain, as TRBJ2-7 better fits the DNA end. The germline V gene encodes CDR1 SNHLY and CDR2 FYNNEI. This CDR3 has 13 residues. CDR3 bases: TGTGCCAGCAGTGGACAGGACAGATACGAGCAGTACTTC. As protein: CASSGQDRYEQYF.

J is TRBJ1-2 and V is TRBV5-1; D not certain. The ends were cut back, 0 bases at V and 7 bases at J, with 10 bases in the middle. The CDR3 covers 13 residues. Per the germline V gene, CDR1 is SGHRS and CDR2 is YFSETQ. The CDR3 bases are TGCGCCAGCAGCTTGGCAGAAAGGTCTGGCTACACCTTC. It yields the protein CASSLAERSGYTF.

The chain employs TRBV6-1 and TRBJ1-5, with D possibly TRBD1 on 6 matching bases. Trimming cost V 0 bases and J 9 bases, with 18 bases left between them. CDR1 is MNHNS and CDR2 is SASEGT in the germline V gene. This CDR3 is 16 amino acids long. As DNA, the CDR3 is TGTGCCAGCAGTGAAGCCCTGACAGGACGAGCGATGCCCCAGCATTTT. Residues: CASSEALTGRAMPQHF.

The V call is TRBV24-1, the J call TRBJ2-1; the match to TRBD1 covers 8 bases. Germline-derived CDR1 and CDR2 are KGHDR and SFDVKD. This CDR3 comprises 15 residues. V was pared by 0 bases and J by 8 bases, with 5 bases of the junction left unmatched. CDR3 sequence (DNA): TGTGCCACCAGTGATTTGTCAGGGGGCGGGGATGAGCAGTTCTTC. Its protein product is CATSDLSGGGDEQFF.

With respect to this clonotype: Possible read error: a much larger clone is one base away. The chain links TRBV4-1 to TRBJ2-1; D gene unclear. The CDR3 totals 13 residues. Germline CDR1 reads MGHRA; CDR2 reads YSYEKL. CDR3 amino acids: CASSQLSYNELFF. The CDR3, as DNA: TGCGCCAGCAGCCAGCTATCCTACAATGAGCTGTTCTTC.

The table lists this clonotype with a few counts. Relative to the germline gene, one junction end is altered; a read error may explain this. The CDR3 sequence is CVSSLGTDNINLDYGYTF. The DNA of the CDR3 is TGTGTCAGCAGCTTAGGGACAGATAATATCAATCTTGACTATGGCTACACCTTC. The rearrangement uses TRBV11-2 and TRBJ1-2; TRBD1 matches at 7 bases. Germline V CDR1 and CDR2: SGHAT, FQNNGV. CDR3 size: 18 residues.

This clonotype has more than one count but fewer than ten. At one boundary the junction diverges from the germline segment, which might be a read error. CDR3 amino acids: CSSSLLVTYSTF. The CDR3 coding sequence is TGTTCCAGCAGCTTACTTGTTACTTACTCCACCTTC. This chain uses TRBV7-9 with TRBJ1-2; unclear D gene. The CDR3 sequence is 12 residues long. The V gene's germline CDR1 is SEHNR and CDR2 FQNEAQ (reference sequence).

This clonotype was detected a few times. The chain is built from TRBV9 and TRBJ1-2; 8 positions match TRBD1. The V gene end was trimmed by 0 bases and the J gene end by 2 bases; junction bases not matched to a gene: 3. This CDR3 comprises 15 residues. Germline CDR1 SGDLS, CDR2 YYNGEE. The CDR3 reads CASSVETGANYGYTF. CDR3 DNA sequence: TGTGCCAGCAGCGTAGAGACAGGGGCCAACTATGGCTACACCTTC.

CDR3 amino acids: CASVPHGDRDGIDCYEQYF. The CDR3 DNA is TGTGCCAGCGTCCCACACGGGGACAGGGACGGGATCGACTGCTACGAGCAGTACTTC. V gene TRBV3-1 combines with J gene TRBJ2-7; 9 bases line up with TRBD1. The CDR3 has 19 residues. The germline gives CDR1 LGHDT, CDR2 YNNKEL (reference sequence). V lost 8 bases and J lost 3; bases outside the gene matches: 23.

This clonotype was seen more than once but under ten times. The chain links TRBV2 to TRBJ2-1; D may be TRBD2 (6 bases). The V end was cut by 1 base, the J end by 2 bases, with 12 bases between. The CDR3 runs 16 residues. Germline V CDR1 and CDR2: SNHLY, FYNNEI. The CDR3 sequence: CASSEGVGGTYNEQFF. DNA for the CDR3: TGTGCCAGCAGTGAAGGGGTCGGGGGTACCTACAATGAGCAGTTCTTC.

The chain uses TRBV4-3 and TRBJ2-1; D not resolved. The V end lost 0 bases, the J end lost 4 bases, and 13 bases lay between the germline ends. This CDR3 is built from 16 residues. The germline V gene has CDR1 LGHNA and CDR2 YSLEER. In nucleotides, the CDR3 is TGCGCCAGCAGCCAAGAAAGCCCCAATTCTTACAATGAGCAGTTCTTC. Protein product: CASSQESPNSYNEQFF.

This clonotype was seen more than once but under ten times. V and J are TRBV19 and TRBJ2-4, with TRBD1 identical over 9 bases. The end of the DNA is better explained by TRBJ2-7, so the J call may be wrong. Germline CDR1 LNHDA, CDR2 SQIVND (reference sequence). CDR3 length equals 15 residues. CDR3 region: CASSPKTGGGYEQYF. CDR3 sequence (DNA): TGTGCCAGTAGTCCGAAAACAGGGGGCGGCTACGAGCAGTACTTC.

Concerning this clonotype: A junction boundary mismatches the germline segment, possibly from a read error. The J gene is TRBJ1-2, the V gene TRBV4-1; 9 bases map to TRBD1. The CDR3 has 15 amino acids. Germline V gene data show CDR1 as MGHRA and CDR2 as YSYEKL. CDR3 DNA: TGCACCAGCAGCCGAGGGACAGGGAGGACGGATGGCTACACCTTC. Amino acids: CTSSRGTGRTDGYTF.

Only a few counts were recorded for this clonotype. The genes are TRBV6-5 and TRBJ2-7, with 10 bases fitting TRBD1. Trimming cost V 6 bases and J 3 bases; bases outside gene matches: 8. Germline V gene lookup returns CDR1 MNHEY and CDR2 SVGAGI. CDR3 length: 15 amino acids. The CDR3 DNA is TGTGCCAGCAGGTTGACCGGGACAGGGGTCTACGAGCAGTACTTC. It yields the protein CASRLTGTGVYEQYF.

This clonotype was found a few times. Mismatch with germline at one junction end may stem from a read error. The chain links TRBV6-5 to TRBJ2-5; 9 bases align to TRBD1. The CDR3 covers 14 residues. Germline values: CDR1 MNHEY, CDR2 SVGAGI. The CDR3 sequence: CASSHRGQGETRYF. In nucleotides, the CDR3 is TGTGCCAGCAGTCACAGGGGGCAGGGGGAGACCCGGTACTTC.

The V call is TRBV2, the J call TRBJ2-1; TRBD1 agrees at 9 bases. V lost 8 bases to trimming and J lost 3 bases; unmatched junction nucleotides: 5. The CDR3 has 14 residues. From germline, CDR1 is SNHLY and CDR2 FYNNEI. CDR3 amino acids: CASESGQGYNEQFF. In DNA form, the CDR3 reads TGTGCCAGCGAGTCGGGACAGGGCTACAATGAGCAGTTCTTC.

The chain recombines TRBV20-1 with TRBJ2-4; D perhaps matches TRBD1 (5 bases). The DNA end is more similar to TRBJ2-7, so the J call may be wrong. Germline V gene data show CDR1 as DFQATT and CDR2 as SNEGSKA (reference sequence). This CDR3 has 14 amino acids. The chain's CDR3 is CSARGPQLGDEQYF. In DNA, the CDR3 is TGCAGTGCTAGAGGGCCGCAGTTAGGGGACGAGCAGTACTTC.

Details on this clonotype: This may come from a read error, since a much larger clone is one base off. The gene calls are TRBV20-1 and TRBJ2-5; D gene unclear. The ends were cut back, 4 bases at V and 2 bases at J, with 2 bases in the middle. Per germline, CDR1 DFQATT and CDR2 SNEGSKA (reference sequence). The CDR3 runs to 10 residues. CDR3 in amino acids: CSAKQETQYF. The CDR3 coding sequence is TGCAGTGCTAAACAAGAGACCCAGTACTTC.

This clonotype has a single count. This may arise from a read error, as a much more abundant clone is one base away. The rearrangement links TRBV5-5 to TRBJ2-7, with D possibly TRBD2 on 6 matching bases. The CDR3 covers 14 residues. Per the germline V gene, CDR1 is SGHKS and CDR2 is YYEKEE (reference sequence). V lost 3 bases, J lost 1 base, and 11 bases lay in between. The CDR3 is CASSWSEGSYEQYF. The CDR3 nucleotides read TGTGCCAGCAGCTGGTCGGAGGGGTCCTACGAGCAGTACTTC.

This clonotype has only a few counts. V and J are TRBV7-6 and TRBJ1-4, with D unclear. CDR1 SGHVS and CDR2 FNYEAQ come from the germline V gene. Trimming removed 1 base from V and 5 bases from J, with 11 bases in between. This CDR3 is 15 amino acids long. The CDR3 sequence: CASSLGGRYNEKLFF. CDR3 DNA sequence: TGTGCCAGCAGCTTAGGAGGAAGATACAATGAAAAACTGTTTTTT.